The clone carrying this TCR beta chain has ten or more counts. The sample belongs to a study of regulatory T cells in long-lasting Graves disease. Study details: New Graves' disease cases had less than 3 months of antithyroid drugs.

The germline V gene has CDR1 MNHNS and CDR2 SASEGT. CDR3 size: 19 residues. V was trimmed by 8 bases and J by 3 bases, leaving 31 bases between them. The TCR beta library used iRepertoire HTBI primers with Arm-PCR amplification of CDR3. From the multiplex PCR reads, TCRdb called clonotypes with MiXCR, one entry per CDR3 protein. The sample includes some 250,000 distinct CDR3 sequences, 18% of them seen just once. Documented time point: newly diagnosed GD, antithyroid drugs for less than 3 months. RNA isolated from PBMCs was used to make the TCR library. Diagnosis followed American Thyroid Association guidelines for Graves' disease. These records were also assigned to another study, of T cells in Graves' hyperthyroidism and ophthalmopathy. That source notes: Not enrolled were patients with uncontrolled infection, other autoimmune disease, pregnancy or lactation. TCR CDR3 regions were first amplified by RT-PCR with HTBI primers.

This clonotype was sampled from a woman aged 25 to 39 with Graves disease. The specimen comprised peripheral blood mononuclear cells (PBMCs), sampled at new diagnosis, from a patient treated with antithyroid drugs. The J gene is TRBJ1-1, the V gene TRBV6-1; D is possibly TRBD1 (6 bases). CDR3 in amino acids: CASDSRNTGQGRLDTEAFF. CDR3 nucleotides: TGTGCCAGCGATTCTAGGAATACAGGGCAGGGAAGGTTGGACACTGAAGCTTTCTTT.